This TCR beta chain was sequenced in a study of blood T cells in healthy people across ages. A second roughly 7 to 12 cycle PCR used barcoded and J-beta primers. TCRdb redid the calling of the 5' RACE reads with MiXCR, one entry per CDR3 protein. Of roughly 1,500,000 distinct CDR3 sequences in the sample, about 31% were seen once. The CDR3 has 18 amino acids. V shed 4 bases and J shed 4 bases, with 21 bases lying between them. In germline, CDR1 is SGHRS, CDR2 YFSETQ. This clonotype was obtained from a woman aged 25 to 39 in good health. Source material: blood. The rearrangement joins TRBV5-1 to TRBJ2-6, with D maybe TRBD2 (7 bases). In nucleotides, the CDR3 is TGCGCCAGCAGCCCCAGGGGAGGGGGTCGGATCGGGGCCAACGTCCTGACTTTC. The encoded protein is CASSPRGGGRIGANVLTF. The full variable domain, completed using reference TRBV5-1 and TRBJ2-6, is KAGVTQTPRYLIKTRGQQVTLSCSPISGHRSVSWYQQTPGQGLQFLFEYFSETQRNKGNFPGRFSGRQFSNSRSEMNVSTLELGDSALYLCASSPRGGGRIGANVLTFGAGSRLTVL.